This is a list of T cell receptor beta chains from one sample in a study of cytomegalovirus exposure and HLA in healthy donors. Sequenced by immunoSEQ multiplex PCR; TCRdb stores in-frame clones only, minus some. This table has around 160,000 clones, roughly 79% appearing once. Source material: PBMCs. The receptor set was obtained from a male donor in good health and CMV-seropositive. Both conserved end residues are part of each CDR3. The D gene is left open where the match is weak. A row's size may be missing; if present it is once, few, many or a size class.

DNA: TGTGCCAGCAGCTTGGCTGTGACTTCTGGTCAGCCCCAGCATTTT; CDR3: CASSLAVTSGQPQHF; J: TRBJ1-5; V: TRBV5-5; size: few; D: .
DNA: TGCAGCGTGTCGCAGGGGGGCACAGATACGCAGTATTTT; CDR3: CSVSQGGTDTQYF; J: TRBJ2-3; V: TRBV29-1; size: .; D: TRBD1
DNA: TGTGCCAGCAGCTCACCCGGACTGACCAATGAGCAGTTCTTC; CDR3: CASSSPGLTNEQFF; J: TRBJ2-1; V: TRBV7-3; size: .; D: .
DNA: TGCGCCAGCAGCCTCGGTTGGAGGGGGACAGCGAGAAACACCATATATTTT; CDR3: CASSLGWRGTARNTIYF; J: TRBJ1-3; V: TRBV4-1; size: .; D: TRBD1
DNA: TGTGCCAGCAGATTACAGGGCTCACCCCTCCACTTT; CDR3: CASRLQGSPLHF; J: TRBJ1-6; V: TRBV2; size: few; D: .
DNA: TGTGCCAGCAGTATGCTAGCGGGGGGGATCTCCTACGAGCAGTACTTC; CDR3: CASSMLAGGISYEQYF; J: TRBJ2-7; V: TRBV6-6; size: .; D: TRBD2
DNA: TGCGCCAGCAGCAACAGACAGGGCTACAATGAGCAGTTCTTC; CDR3: CASSNRQGYNEQFF; J: TRBJ2-1; V: TRBV5-1; size: once; D: TRBD1
DNA: TGTGCCAGCAGTGAGCGGGGGGGGCAAGATACGCAGTATTTT; CDR3: CASSERGGQDTQYF; J: TRBJ2-3; V: TRBV6-4; size: .; D: TRBD2
DNA: TGTGCCAGCAGCGAATTACAGGGGAGGATGAGAGAGACCCAGTACTTC; CDR3: CASSELQGRMRETQYF; J: TRBJ2-5; V: TRBV11-1; size: .; D: .
DNA: TGTGCCAGCAGCTTACTCCACTCGGGAGATGAGCAGTTCTTC; CDR3: CASSLLHSGDEQFF; J: TRBJ2-1; V: TRBV7-3; size: .; D: .
DNA: TGCGCCAGCAGCTTGGGTCAACAGGGTTCCAACACTGAAGCTTTCTTT; CDR3: CASSLGQQGSNTEAFF; J: TRBJ1-1; V: TRBV5-1; size: .; D: .